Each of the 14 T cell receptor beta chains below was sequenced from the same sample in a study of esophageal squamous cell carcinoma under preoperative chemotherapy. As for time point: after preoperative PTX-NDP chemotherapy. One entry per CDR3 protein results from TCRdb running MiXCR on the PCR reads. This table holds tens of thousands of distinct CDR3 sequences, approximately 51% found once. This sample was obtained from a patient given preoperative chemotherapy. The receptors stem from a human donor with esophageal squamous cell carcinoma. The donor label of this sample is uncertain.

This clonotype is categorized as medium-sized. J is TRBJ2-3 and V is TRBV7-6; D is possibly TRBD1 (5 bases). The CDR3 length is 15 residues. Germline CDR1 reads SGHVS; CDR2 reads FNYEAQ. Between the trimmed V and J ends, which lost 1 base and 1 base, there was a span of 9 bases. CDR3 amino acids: CASSLDPRGTDTQYF. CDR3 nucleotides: TGTGCCAGCAGCTTAGACCCCAGGGGCACAGATACGCAGTATTTT.

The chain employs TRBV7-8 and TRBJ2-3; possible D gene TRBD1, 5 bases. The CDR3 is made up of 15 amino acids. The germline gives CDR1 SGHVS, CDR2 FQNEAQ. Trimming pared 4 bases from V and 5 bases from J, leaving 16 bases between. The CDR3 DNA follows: TGTGCCAGCAGCTCGAGGCTAGGGGCGAAAGATACGCAGTATTTT. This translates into CASSSRLGAKDTQYF.

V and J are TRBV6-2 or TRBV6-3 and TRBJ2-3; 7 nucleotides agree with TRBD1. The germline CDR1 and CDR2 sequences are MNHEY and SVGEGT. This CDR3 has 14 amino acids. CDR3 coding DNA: TGTGCGGGCCGCCAGGGGGTGAGCACAGATACGCAGTATTTT. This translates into CAGRQGVSTDTQYF.

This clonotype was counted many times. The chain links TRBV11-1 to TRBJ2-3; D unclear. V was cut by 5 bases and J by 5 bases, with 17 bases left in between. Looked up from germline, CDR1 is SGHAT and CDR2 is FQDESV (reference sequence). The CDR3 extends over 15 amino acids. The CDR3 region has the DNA TGTGCCAGCAGCCCTCGCCCCCATTCCAGAGATACGCAGTATTTT. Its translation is CASSPRPHSRDTQYF. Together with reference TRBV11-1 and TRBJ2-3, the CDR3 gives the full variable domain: EAEVAQSPRYKITEKSQAVAFWCDPISGHATLYWYRQILGQGPELLVQFQDESVVDDSQLPKDRFSAERLKGVDSTLKIQPAELGDSAMYLCASSPRPHSRDTQYFGPGTRLTVL.

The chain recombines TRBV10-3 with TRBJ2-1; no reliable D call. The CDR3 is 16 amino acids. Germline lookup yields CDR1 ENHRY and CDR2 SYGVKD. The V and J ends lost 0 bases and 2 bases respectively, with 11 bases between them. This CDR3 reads CAISESEGFTYNEQFF. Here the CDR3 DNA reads TGTGCCATCAGTGAGTCTGAAGGGTTCACCTACAATGAGCAGTTCTTC.

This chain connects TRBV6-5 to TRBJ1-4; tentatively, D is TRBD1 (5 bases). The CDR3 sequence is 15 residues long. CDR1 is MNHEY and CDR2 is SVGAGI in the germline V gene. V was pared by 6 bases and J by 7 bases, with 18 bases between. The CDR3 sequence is CASSYGGLRGEKLFF. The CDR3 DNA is TGTGCCAGCAGCTATGGGGGACTTCGGGGTGAAAAACTGTTTTTT.

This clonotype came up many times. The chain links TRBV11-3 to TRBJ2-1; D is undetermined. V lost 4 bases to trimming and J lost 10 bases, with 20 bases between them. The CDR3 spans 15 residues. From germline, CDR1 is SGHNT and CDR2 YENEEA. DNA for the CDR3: TGTGCCAGCAGCTCCCTTGAGAAAGAGGTGGACGAGCAGTTCTTC. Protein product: CASSSLEKEVDEQFF. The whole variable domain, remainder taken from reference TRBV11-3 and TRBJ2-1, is EAGVVQSPRYKIIEKKQPVAFWCNPISGHNTLYWYLQNLGQGPELLIRYENEEAVDDSQLPKDRFSAERLKGVDSTLKIQPAELGDSAVYLCASSSLEKEVDEQFFGPGTRLTVL.

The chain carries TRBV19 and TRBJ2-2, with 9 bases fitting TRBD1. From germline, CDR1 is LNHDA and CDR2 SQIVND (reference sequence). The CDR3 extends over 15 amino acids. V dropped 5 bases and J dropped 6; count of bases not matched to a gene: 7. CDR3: CASSLRDRVPGELFF. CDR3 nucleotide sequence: TGTGCCAGTAGTCTCCGGGACAGGGTCCCCGGGGAGCTGTTTTTT.

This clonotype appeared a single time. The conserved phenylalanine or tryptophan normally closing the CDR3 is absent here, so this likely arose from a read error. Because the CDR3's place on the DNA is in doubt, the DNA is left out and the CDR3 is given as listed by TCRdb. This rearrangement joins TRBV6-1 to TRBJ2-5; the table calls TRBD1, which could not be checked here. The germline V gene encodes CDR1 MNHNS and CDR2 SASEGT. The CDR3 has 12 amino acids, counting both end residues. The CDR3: CASSRTPQGGHP.

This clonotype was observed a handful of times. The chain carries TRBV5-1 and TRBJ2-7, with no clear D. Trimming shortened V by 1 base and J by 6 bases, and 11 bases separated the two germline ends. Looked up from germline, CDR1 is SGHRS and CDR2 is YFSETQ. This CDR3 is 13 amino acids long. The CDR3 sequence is CASSLTIRGEQYF. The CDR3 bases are TGCGCCAGCAGCTTGACAATCAGAGGCGAGCAGTACTTC.

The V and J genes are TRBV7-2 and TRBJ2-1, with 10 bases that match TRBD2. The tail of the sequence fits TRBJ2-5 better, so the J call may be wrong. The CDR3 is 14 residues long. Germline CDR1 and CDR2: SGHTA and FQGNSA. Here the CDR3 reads CASVKAGGQETQYF. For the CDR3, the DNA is TGTGCCAGCGTCAAAGCGGGAGGGCAAGAGACCCAGTACTTC.

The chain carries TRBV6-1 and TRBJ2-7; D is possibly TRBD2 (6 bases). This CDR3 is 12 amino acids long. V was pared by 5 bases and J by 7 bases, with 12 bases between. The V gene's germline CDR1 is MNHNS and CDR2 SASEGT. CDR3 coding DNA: TGTGCCAGCAGTCCCCCGGAGGGGGAGCAGTACTTC. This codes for CASSPPEGEQYF.

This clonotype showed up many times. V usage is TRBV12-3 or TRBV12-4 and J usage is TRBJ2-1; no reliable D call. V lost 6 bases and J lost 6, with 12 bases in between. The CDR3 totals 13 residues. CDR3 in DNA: TGTGCCAGCAGACCTGACATTCTCAATGAGCAGTTCTTC. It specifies CASRPDILNEQFF.

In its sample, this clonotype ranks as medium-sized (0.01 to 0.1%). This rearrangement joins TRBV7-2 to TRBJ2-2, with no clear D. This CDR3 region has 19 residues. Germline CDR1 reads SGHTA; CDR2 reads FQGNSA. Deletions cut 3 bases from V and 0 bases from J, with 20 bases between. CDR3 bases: TGTGCCAGCAGCTTGTCAATCGACCCCGGCTTCGCGAACACCGGGGAGCTGTTTTTT. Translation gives CASSLSIDPGFANTGELFF.